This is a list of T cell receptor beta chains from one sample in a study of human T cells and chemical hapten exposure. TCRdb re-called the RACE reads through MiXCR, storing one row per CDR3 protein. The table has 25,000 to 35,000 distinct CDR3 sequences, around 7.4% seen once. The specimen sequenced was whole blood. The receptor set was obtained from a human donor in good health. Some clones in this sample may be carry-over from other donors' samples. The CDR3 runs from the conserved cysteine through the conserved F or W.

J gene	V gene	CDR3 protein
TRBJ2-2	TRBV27	CASRHRVTKNTGELFF
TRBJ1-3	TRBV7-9	CASSFVQGDTIYF
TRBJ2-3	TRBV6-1	CASSAGQGNTDTQYF
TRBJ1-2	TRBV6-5	CASSGDPGYGDTF
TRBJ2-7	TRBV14	CASSLGQGGSYEQYF
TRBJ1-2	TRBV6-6	CASSYFSTLTGGRGGGGYTF
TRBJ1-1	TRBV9	CASSAFHRDSTEAFF
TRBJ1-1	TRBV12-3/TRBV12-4	CASSLPDINTEAFF
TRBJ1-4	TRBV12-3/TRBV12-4	CASSLGEGEKLFF
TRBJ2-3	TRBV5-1	CASSFGTTGTDTQYF
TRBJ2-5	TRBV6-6	CASSRQGGETQYF
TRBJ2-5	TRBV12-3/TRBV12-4	CASSLGDRGLETQYF
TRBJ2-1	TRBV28	CASSLSSGRKSGVNEQFF
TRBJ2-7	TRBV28	CATVGCSYEQYF
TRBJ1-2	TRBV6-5	CASSYSISRGSYTF
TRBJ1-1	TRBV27	CASSLSRWTEAFF
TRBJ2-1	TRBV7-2	CASAPDYDNEQFF
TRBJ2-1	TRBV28	CASGPVRRLADPYNEQFF
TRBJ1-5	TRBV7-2	CASSLGARENQPQHF
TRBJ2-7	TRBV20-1	CSASEPMLGKAYF
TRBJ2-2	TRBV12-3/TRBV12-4	CASSLRATVTGELFF
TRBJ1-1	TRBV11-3	CASSPGQGAAFF
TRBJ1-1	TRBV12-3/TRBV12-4	CASSSTGIPEAFF
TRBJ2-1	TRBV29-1	CSGRTGADEQFF
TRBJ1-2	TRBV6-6	CASLRGDDGYTF
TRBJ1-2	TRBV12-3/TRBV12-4	CASSLDSGNGYTF
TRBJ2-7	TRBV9	CASSVNPSGGSDEQYF
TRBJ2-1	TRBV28	CASSLRVGEQFF
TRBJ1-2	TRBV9	CASDGGNGYTF
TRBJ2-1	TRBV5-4	CASSLGGQVFNEQFF
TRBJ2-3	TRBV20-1	CSARVGTSGRDTQYF
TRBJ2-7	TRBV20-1	CSAHRVGGGYEQYF
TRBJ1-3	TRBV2	CASRQERTGNTIYF
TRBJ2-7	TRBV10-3	CAAGDPAYEQYF
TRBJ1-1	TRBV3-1	CASSQFRGWEEAFF
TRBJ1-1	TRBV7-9	CASSLDGTGSTEAFF
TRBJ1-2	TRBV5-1	CASSLDRPFYGYTF
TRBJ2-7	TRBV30	CAWSVLGGGSHEQYF
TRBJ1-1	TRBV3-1	CASSQGVRTEAFF
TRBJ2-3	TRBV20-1	CSAKPLATSTDTQYF